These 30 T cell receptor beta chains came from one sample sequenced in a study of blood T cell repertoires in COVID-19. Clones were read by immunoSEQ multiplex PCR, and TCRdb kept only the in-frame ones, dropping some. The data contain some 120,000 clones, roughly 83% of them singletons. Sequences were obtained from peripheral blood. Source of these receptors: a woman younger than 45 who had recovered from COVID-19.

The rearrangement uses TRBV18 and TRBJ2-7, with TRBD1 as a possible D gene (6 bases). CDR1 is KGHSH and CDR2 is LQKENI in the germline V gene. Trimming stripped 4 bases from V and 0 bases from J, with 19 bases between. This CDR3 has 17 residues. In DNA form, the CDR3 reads TGTGCCAGCTCACTGGTCCCCACCGGGACACCCTCCTACGAGCAGTACTTC. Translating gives CASSLVPTGTPSYEQYF.

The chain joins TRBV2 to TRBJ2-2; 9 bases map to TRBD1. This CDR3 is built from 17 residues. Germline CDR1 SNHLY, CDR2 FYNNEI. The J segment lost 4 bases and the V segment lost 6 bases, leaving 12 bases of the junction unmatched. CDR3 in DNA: TGTGCCAGCAGGAACCGGTGGACAGGGGAGGCCACCGGGGAGCTGTTTTTT. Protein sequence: CASRNRWTGEATGELFF.

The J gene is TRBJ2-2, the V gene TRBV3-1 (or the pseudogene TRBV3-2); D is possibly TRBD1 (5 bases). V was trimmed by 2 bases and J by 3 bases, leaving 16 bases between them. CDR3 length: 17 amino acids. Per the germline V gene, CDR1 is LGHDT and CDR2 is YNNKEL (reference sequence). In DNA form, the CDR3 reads TGTGCCAGCAGCCAAATTAGGCCAGGGCTATACACCGGGGAGCTGTTTTTT. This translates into CASSQIRPGLYTGELFF.

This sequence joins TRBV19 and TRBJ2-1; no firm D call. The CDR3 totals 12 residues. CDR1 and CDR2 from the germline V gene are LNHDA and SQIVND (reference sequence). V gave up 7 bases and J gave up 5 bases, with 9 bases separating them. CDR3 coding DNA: TGTGCCAGTAAGGCGAGGAACAATGAGCAGTTCTTC. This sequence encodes CASKARNNEQFF.

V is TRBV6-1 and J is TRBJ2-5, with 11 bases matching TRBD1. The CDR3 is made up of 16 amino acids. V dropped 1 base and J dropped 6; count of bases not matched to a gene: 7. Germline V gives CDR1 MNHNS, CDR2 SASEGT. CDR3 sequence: CASSEGGTGGPKTQYF. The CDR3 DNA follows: TGTGCCAGCAGTGAAGGGGGGACAGGGGGACCCAAGACCCAGTACTTC.

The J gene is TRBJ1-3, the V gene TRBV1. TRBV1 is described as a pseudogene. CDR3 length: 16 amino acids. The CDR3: CTSSHRGRGSGNTIYF. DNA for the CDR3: TGCACCAGCAGCCATCGAGGGCGGGGCTCTGGAAACACCATATATTTT.

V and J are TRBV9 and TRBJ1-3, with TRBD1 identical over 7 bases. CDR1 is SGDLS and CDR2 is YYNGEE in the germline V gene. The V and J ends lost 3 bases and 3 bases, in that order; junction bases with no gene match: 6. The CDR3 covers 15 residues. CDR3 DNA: TGTGCCAGCAGCGCATTGACAGGGTATGGAAACACCATATATTTT. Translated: CASSALTGYGNTIYF.

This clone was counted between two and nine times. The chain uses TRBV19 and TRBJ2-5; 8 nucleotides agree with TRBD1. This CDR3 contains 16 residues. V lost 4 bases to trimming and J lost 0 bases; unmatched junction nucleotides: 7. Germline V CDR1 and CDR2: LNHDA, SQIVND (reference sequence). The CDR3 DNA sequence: TGTGCCAGTAGTACCAGACAGGGGAAGTACCAAGAGACCCAGTACTTC. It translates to CASSTRQGKYQETQYF.

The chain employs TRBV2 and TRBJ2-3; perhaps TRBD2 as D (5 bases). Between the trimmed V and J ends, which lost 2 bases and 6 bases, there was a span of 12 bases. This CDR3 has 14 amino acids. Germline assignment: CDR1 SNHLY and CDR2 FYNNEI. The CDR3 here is CASSETSVADTQYF. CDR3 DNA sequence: TGTGCCAGCAGTGAAACCAGCGTAGCGGATACGCAGTATTTT.

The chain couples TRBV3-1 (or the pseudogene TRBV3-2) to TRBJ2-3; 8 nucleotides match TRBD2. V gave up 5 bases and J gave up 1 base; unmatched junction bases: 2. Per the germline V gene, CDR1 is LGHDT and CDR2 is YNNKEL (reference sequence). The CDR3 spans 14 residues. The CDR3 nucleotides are TGTGCCAGCAGCGGAGCGGGGGGCACAGATACGCAGTATTTT. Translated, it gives CASSGAGGTDTQYF.

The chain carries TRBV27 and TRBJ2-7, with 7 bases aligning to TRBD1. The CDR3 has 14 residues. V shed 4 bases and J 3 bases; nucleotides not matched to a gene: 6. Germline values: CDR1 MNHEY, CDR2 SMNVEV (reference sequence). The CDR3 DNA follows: TGTGCCAGCAGTTACAGGGGTGAGGGCTACGAGCAGTACTTC. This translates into CASSYRGEGYEQYF.

Written as DNA, the CDR3 is TGCAGCGCGTTGACGCAGGGGGGAGTGATCTACAATGAGCAGTTCTTC. Translating gives CSALTQGGVIYNEQFF. This sequence joins TRBV29-1 and TRBJ2-1, with D perhaps TRBD1 (7 bases). Deletions cut 7 bases from V and 3 bases from J, with 22 bases between. The CDR3 runs to 16 residues. From germline, CDR1 is SQVTM and CDR2 ANQGSEA.

This CDR3 is CASSRTSGSSTDTQYF. CDR3 DNA: TGTGCCAGCAGTAGGACTAGTGGATCTAGCACAGATACGCAGTATTTT. The V call is TRBV2, the J call TRBJ2-3, with 7 nucleotides matching TRBD2. Unmatched junction bases numbered 8, after V lost 5 bases and J lost 0 bases. The CDR3 extends over 16 amino acids. Germline CDR1 SNHLY, CDR2 FYNNEI.

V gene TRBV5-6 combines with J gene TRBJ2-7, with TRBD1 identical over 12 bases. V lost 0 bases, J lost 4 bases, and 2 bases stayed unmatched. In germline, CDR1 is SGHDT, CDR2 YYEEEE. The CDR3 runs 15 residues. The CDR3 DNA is TGTGCCAGCAGCTTGGGGGGACAGGGGGCGTACGAGCAGTACTTC. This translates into CASSLGGQGAYEQYF. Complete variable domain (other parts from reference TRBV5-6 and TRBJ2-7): DAGVTQSPTHLIKTRGQQVTLRCSPKSGHDTVSWYQQALGQGPQFIFQYYEEEERQRGNFPDRFSGHQFPNYSSELNVNALLLGDSALYLCASSLGGQGAYEQYFGPGTRLTVT.

The CDR3 region is CASSSRASGANVLTF. The CDR3 nucleotides are TGTGCCAGCAGCTCCAGGGCTTCTGGGGCCAACGTCCTGACTTTC. The chain uses TRBV27 and TRBJ2-6, with D perhaps matching TRBD1 (5 bases). The CDR3 length is 15 residues. Between the trimmed V and J ends, which lost 6 bases and 1 base, there was a span of 10 bases. Germline lookup yields CDR1 MNHEY and CDR2 SMNVEV (reference sequence). Supplemented by reference TRBV27 and TRBJ2-6, the full variable domain reads EAQVTQNPRYLITVTGKKLTVTCSQNMNHEYMSWYRQDPGLGLRQIYYSMNVEVTDKGDVPEGYKVSRKEKRNFPLILESPSPNQTSLYFCASSSRASGANVLTFGAGSRLTVL.

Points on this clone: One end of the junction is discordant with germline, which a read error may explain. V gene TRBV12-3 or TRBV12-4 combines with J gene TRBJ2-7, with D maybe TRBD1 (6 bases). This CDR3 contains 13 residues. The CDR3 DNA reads TGTGCCAGCAGTTTTTCTGGACAGCCAGAGCCGTACTTC. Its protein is CASSFSGQPEPYF.

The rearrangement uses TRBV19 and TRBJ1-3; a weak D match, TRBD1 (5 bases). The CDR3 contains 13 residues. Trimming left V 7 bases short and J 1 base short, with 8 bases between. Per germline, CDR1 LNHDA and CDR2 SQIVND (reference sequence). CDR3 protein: CASTRQSGNTIYF. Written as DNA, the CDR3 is TGTGCCAGTACTAGACAGTCTGGAAACACCATATATTTT.

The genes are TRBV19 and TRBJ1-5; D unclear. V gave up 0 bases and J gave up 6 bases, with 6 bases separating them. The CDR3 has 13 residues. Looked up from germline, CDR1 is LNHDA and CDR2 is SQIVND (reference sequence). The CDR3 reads CASSIEGSQPQHF. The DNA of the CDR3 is TGTGCCAGTAGTATAGAAGGGAGTCAGCCCCAGCATTTT.

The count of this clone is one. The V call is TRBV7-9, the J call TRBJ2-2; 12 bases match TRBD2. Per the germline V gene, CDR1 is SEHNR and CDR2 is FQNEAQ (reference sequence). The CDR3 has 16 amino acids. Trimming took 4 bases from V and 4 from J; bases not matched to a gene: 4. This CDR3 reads CASSSTSGSRTGELFF. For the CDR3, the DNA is TGTGCCAGCAGCTCGACTAGCGGGAGCCGCACCGGGGAGCTGTTTTTT. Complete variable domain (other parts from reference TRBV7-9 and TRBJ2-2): DTGVSQNPRHKITKRGQNVTFRCDPISEHNRLYWYRQTLGQGPEFLTYFQNEAQLEKSRLLSDRFSAERPKGSFSTLEIQRTEQGDSAMYLCASSSTSGSRTGELFFGEGSRLTVL.

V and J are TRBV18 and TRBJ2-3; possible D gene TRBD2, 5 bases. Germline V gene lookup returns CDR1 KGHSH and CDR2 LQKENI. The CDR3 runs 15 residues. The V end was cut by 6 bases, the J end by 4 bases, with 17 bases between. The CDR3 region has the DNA TGTGCCAGCTCCCCCTTAGGAGGAGTTTCAGATACGCAGTATTTT. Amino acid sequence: CASSPLGGVSDTQYF.

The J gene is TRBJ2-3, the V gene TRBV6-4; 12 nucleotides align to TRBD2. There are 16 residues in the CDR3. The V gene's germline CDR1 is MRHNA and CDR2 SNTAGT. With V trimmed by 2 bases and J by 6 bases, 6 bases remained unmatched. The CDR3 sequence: CASSDGLAGPRDTQYF. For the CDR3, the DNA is TGTGCCAGCAGTGACGGACTAGCGGGACCTAGGGATACGCAGTATTTT.

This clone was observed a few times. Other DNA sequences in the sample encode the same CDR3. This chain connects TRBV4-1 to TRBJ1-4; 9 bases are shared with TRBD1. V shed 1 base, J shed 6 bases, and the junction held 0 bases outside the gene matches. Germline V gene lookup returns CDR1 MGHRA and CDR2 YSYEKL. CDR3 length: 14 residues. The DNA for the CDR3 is TGCGCCAGCAGCCAAGGGACAGGGGATGAAAAACTGTTTTTT. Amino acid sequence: CASSQGTGDEKLFF.

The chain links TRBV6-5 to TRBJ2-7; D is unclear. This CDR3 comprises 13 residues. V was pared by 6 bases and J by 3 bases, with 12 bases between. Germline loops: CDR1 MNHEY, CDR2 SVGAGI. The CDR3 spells CASSLRSDYEQYF. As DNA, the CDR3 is TGTGCCAGCAGCCTCCGGTCCGACTACGAGCAGTACTTC.

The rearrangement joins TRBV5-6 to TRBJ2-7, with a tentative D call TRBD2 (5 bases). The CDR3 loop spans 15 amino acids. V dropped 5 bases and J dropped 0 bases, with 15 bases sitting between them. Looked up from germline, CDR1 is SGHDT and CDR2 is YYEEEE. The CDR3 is CASSPLRGSSYEQYF. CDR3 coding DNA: TGTGCCAGCAGTCCTTTAAGAGGGTCCTCCTACGAGCAGTACTTC.

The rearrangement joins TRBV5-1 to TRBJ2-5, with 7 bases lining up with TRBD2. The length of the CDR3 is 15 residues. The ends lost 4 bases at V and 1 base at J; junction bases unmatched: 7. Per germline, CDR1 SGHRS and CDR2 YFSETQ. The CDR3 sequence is CASSQDPSGQETQYF. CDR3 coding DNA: TGCGCCAGCAGCCAGGACCCTAGCGGCCAAGAGACCCAGTACTTC.

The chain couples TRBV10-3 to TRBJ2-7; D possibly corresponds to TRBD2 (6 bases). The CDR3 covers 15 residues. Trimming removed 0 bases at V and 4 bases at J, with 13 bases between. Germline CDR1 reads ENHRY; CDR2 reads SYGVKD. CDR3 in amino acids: CAISESPGVGYEQYF. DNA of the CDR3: TGTGCCATCAGTGAGTCCCCGGGAGTAGGGTACGAGCAGTACTTC.

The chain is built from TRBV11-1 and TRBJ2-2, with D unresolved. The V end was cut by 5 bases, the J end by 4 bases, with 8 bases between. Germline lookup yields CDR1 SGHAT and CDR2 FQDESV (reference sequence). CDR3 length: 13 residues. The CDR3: CASSPQATGELFF. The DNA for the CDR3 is TGTGCCAGCAGCCCCCAGGCCACCGGGGAGCTGTTTTTT.

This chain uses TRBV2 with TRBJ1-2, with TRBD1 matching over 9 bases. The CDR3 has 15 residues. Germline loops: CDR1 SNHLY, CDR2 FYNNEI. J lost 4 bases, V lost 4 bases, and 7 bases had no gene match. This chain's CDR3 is CASSVGTGLTYGYTF. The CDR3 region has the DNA TGTGCCAGCAGTGTTGGGACAGGGCTTACCTATGGCTACACCTTC.

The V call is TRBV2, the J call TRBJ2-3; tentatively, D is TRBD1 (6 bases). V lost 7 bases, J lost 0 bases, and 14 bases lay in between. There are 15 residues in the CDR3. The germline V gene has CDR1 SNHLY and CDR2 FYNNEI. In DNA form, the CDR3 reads TGTGCCAGCAATCAGGGGATCCCTAGCACAGATACGCAGTATTTT. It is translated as CASNQGIPSTDTQYF.

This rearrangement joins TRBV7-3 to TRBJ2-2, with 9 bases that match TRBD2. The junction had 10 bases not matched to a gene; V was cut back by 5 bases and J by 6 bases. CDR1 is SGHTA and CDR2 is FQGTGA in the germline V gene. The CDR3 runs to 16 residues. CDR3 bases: TGTGCCAGCAGCCTGACTAGCGGCTATGACCCCGGGGAGCTGTTTTTT. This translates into CASSLTSGYDPGELFF.